This T cell receptor (beta chain) was observed in a study of cytomegalovirus exposure and HLA in healthy donors. Study-wide results and caveats: Overall, about 160 TCR beta chains were annotated as cytomegalovirus-associated.

As for this clone: The antigen remains unidentified.

PCR employed 60 Vbeta and 13 Jbeta primers. Sequencing used immunoSEQ multiplex PCR; TCRdb keeps in-frame clones, though not all of them. The data contain about 180,000 clones, over 70% of them singletons. The sequence was collected from a man younger than 30 in good health and CMV-seronegative. The sample was PBMCs.

The chain's CDR3 is CAIGDAVYEQFF. The CDR3, as DNA: TGTGCCATCGGCGACGCGGTGTATGAGCAGTTCTTC. This sequence joins TRBV10-3 and TRBJ2-1; D remains ambiguous. Trimming pared 8 bases from V and 8 bases from J, leaving 13 bases between. CDR3 length equals 12 residues. Germline V lookup: CDR1 ENHRY, CDR2 SYGVKD.